Sequencing of this T cell receptor (beta chain) was carried out in a study of T cells in Graves' hyperthyroidism and ophthalmopathy. TCR beta CDR3 regions were amplified from RNA. An initial round of RT-PCR targeting the TCR CDR3 relied on the HTBI primer set. TCRdb re-derived calls from the multiplex PCR reads in MiXCR, one entry per CDR3 protein. The sample includes 550,000 to 700,000 distinct CDR3 sequences, around 46% seen only once; the top ten take around 20%. This clonotype was counted a few times. The J segment lost 4 bases and the V segment lost 5 bases, leaving 3 bases of the junction unmatched. The CDR3 runs to 12 residues. CDR1 is DFQATT and CDR2 is SNEGSKA in the germline V gene (reference sequence).

This receptor was taken from an adult woman with Graves' disease, either hyperthyroidism or ophthalmopathy (not recorded which). The chain joins TRBV20-1 to TRBJ1-1; 8 nucleotides line up with TRBD1. Sequenced material: peripheral blood or thyroid tissue (not recorded which). CDR3 coding DNA: TGCAGTGCTTCACAGGGGGTCACTGAAGCTTTCTTT. It yields the protein CSASQGVTEAFF.